One sample yielded the 32 T cell receptor beta chains listed below, sequenced in a study of glioma-infiltrating T cells after dendritic cell vaccination. Sequenced by immunoSEQ multiplex PCR; TCRdb stores in-frame clones only, minus some. The table records some 90,000 clones, roughly four fifths of them present only once. As for time point: after dendritic cell vaccination, including at tumor progression/relapse. The specimen comprised blood, sampled after dendritic cell vaccination. The receptors come from a human donor with glioblastoma.

V gene TRBV6-1 combines with J gene TRBJ2-7; no clear D. Germline V gives CDR1 MNHNS, CDR2 SASEGT. This CDR3 region has 14 residues. Trimming took 6 bases from V and 0 from J, leaving 12 bases between them. DNA of the CDR3: TGTGCCAGCAGGACGGTAGAGGCCTCCTACGAGCAGTACGTC. The encoded protein is CASRTVEASYEQYV.

The genes are TRBV5-4 and TRBJ2-2, with 10 bases fitting TRBD1. This CDR3 region has 15 residues. With V trimmed by 2 bases and J by 9 bases, 7 bases remained unmatched. Per the germline V gene, CDR1 is SGHNT and CDR2 is YYREEE (reference sequence). The CDR3 bases are TGTGCCAGCAGCTTAACCGGGACAGGGGTCCGGGAGCTGTTTTTT. This codes for CASSLTGTGVRELFF.

V and J are TRBV5-1 and TRBJ2-2; 10 nucleotides match TRBD2. This CDR3 comprises 16 residues. The germline CDR1 and CDR2 sequences are SGHRS and YFSETQ. V lost 0 bases and J lost 6; bases outside the gene matches: 5. CDR3 sequence reads: CASSLETSGNSGELFF. DNA of the CDR3: TGCGCCAGCAGCTTGGAAACTAGCGGGAATTCCGGGGAGCTGTTTTTT.

J is TRBJ1-4 and V is TRBV4-1; 7 bases agree with TRBD1. Trimming cost V 1 base and J 7 bases; bases outside gene matches: 3. The CDR3 runs 14 residues. From germline, CDR1 is MGHRA and CDR2 YSYEKL. The chain's CDR3 is CASSQGQGGEKLFF. Here the CDR3 DNA reads TGCGCCAGCAGCCAAGGACAGGGCGGTGAAAAACTGTTTTTT.

This rearrangement joins TRBV5-6 to TRBJ2-5; TRBD2 might be the D (6 bases). V lost 3 bases and J lost 9, with 21 bases in between. The CDR3 contains 15 residues. Looked up from germline, CDR1 is SGHDT and CDR2 is YYEEEE. Here the CDR3 reads CASSWEGAFGRSQYF. The CDR3 DNA reads TGTGCCAGCAGCTGGGAAGGGGCCTTTGGGAGGTCCCAGTACTTC.

The rearrangement uses TRBV27 and TRBJ1-4; D gene uncertain. Germline V CDR1 and CDR2: MNHEY, SMNVEV (reference sequence). This CDR3 region has 13 residues. The germline V and J ends were trimmed by 8 bases and 5 bases, with 12 bases remaining between them. The CDR3 nucleotides read TGTGCCAGCGGGCGGGCTTCAAATGAAAAACTGTTTTTT. As protein: CASGRASNEKLFF.

The chain links TRBV4-1 to TRBJ2-5; 11 bases map to TRBD2. This CDR3 has 21 residues. With V trimmed by 1 base and J by 3 bases, 19 bases remained unmatched. Germline loops: CDR1 MGHRA, CDR2 YSYEKL. The chain's CDR3 is CASSQVYLPSFLLAGEETQYF. The DNA for the CDR3 is TGCGCCAGCAGCCAAGTTTATCTCCCATCCTTCCTACTAGCGGGAGAAGAGACCCAGTACTTC.

The chain recombines TRBV11-2 with TRBJ1-1; D ambiguous. V was clipped by 1 base and J by 7 bases, with 13 bases between them. CDR1 and CDR2 from the germline V gene are SGHAT and FQNNGV. The CDR3 runs 14 residues. The CDR3 reads CASSLGRGIFEAFF. For the CDR3, the DNA is TGTGCCAGCAGCTTAGGAAGAGGTATTTTTGAAGCTTTCTTT.

V gene TRBV7-3 combines with J gene TRBJ2-1; D not resolved. V lost 3 bases to trimming and J lost 7 bases, with 4 bases between them. Germline V lookup: CDR1 SGHTA, CDR2 FQGTGA. The CDR3 sequence is 11 residues long. The CDR3 DNA follows: TGTGCCAGCAGCTTCCGTAATGAGCAGTTCTTC. Translating gives CASSFRNEQFF. Using reference TRBV7-3 and TRBJ2-1 for the parts outside the CDR3, the full variable domain is GAGVSQTPSNKVTEKGKYVELRCDPISGHTALYWYRQSLGQGPEFLIYFQGTGAADDSGLPNDRFFAVRPEGSVSTLKIQRTERGDSAVYLCASSFRNEQFFGPGTRLTVL.

This chain links TRBV7-3 with TRBJ2-2, with a tentative D call TRBD2 (6 bases). The CDR3 has 16 residues. Germline loops: CDR1 SGHTA, CDR2 FQGTGA. Trimming stripped 5 bases from V and 4 bases from J, with 17 bases between. The CDR3 bases are TGTGCCAGCAGCCCCCCGGGCGGGATGGTCACCGGGGAGCTGTTTTTT. Translating gives CASSPPGGMVTGELFF.

V usage is TRBV7-2 and J usage is TRBJ1-1; D uncertain. V lost 5 bases and J lost 3, with 10 bases in between. In germline, CDR1 is SGHTA, CDR2 FQGNSA. CDR3 length: 13 amino acids. The CDR3 DNA sequence: TGTGCCAGCAGCGCGGCGGGGTACACTGAAGCTTTCTTT. It yields the protein CASSAAGYTEAFF.

The V gene is TRBV5-6, the J gene TRBJ2-2, with D perhaps matching TRBD1 (6 bases). There are 15 residues in the CDR3. Germline CDR1 reads SGHDT; CDR2 reads YYEEEE. V lost 7 bases, J lost 1 base, and 14 bases lay in between. The CDR3 is CASGSLGQNTGELFF. Here the CDR3 DNA reads TGTGCCAGCGGATCCTTGGGACAGAACACCGGGGAGCTGTTTTTT.

In its sample, this clone was seen a few times. This chain uses TRBV6-5 with TRBJ1-5; no firm D call. The CDR3 is 13 amino acids. V dropped 3 bases and J dropped 7 bases, with 10 bases sitting between them. CDR1 is MNHEY and CDR2 is SVGAGI in the germline V gene. The DNA for the CDR3 is TGTGCCAGCAGTTATAGCCATCAACAGCCCCAGCATTTT. Translated: CASSYSHQQPQHF.

This clone showed up just a few times. The genes are TRBV6-1 and TRBJ1-2; maybe TRBD1 (6 bases). Between the trimmed V and J ends, which lost 3 bases and 4 bases, there was a span of 15 bases. Germline V gene data show CDR1 as MNHNS and CDR2 as SASEGT. The length of the CDR3 is 15 residues. The CDR3 protein is CASSETGTRGYGYTF. CDR3 nucleotides: TGTGCCAGCAGTGAGACAGGTACTCGAGGCTATGGCTACACCTTC.

The chain recombines TRBV6-5 with TRBJ1-1; 9 bases agree with TRBD1. The CDR3 runs to 15 residues. With V trimmed by 7 bases and J by 4 bases, 10 bases remained unmatched. In germline, CDR1 is MNHEY, CDR2 SVGAGI. In DNA, the CDR3 is TGTGCCAGCAATCCTACAGGGGGCGAGGGCACTGAAGCTTTCTTT. It yields the protein CASNPTGGEGTEAFF.

V usage is TRBV2 and J usage is TRBJ2-7; the match to TRBD1 covers 10 bases. Germline V gives CDR1 SNHLY, CDR2 FYNNEI. The CDR3 consists of 14 residues. Trimming cost V 6 bases and J 6 bases; bases outside gene matches: 8. The CDR3 loop reads CASRAGTGESEQYF. The CDR3 DNA sequence: TGTGCCAGCAGGGCCGGGACAGGGGAATCCGAGCAGTACTTC.

V gene TRBV27 combines with J gene TRBJ1-1, with D unclear. V was clipped by 2 bases and J by 1 base, with 5 bases between them. CDR3 length: 13 residues. The V gene's germline CDR1 is MNHEY and CDR2 SMNVEV (reference sequence). The CDR3 region is CASSLNRNTEAFF. DNA of the CDR3: TGTGCCAGCAGTTTAAACAGGAACACTGAAGCTTTCTTT.

This chain links TRBV7-9 with TRBJ1-6, with D hard to call. The CDR3 spans 15 residues. Germline assignment: CDR1 SEHNR and CDR2 FQNEAQ (reference sequence). Trimming pared 6 bases from V and 5 bases from J, leaving 14 bases between. The CDR3 DNA reads as TGTGCCAGCAGTTTGGGAGCTATGGATAATTCACCCCTCCACTTT. It codes for CASSLGAMDNSPLHF. The whole variable domain, remainder taken from reference TRBV7-9 and TRBJ1-6, is DTGVSQNPRHKITKRGQNVTFRCDPISEHNRLYWYRQTLGQGPEFLTYFQNEAQLEKSRLLSDRFSAERPKGSFSTLEIQRTEQGDSAMYLCASSLGAMDNSPLHFGNGTRLTVT.

This chain uses TRBV30 with TRBJ2-3; 8 bases are shared with TRBD2. CDR3 length: 16 amino acids. J was trimmed by 0 bases and V by 4 bases; bases with no gene match: 9. Germline-derived CDR1 and CDR2 are GTSNPN and SVGIG (reference sequence). CDR3 in amino acids: CAWTLPGLASTDTQYF. DNA for the CDR3: TGTGCCTGGACCCTCCCCGGACTAGCCAGCACAGATACGCAGTATTTT. The full variable domain, with the rest looked up from reference TRBV30 and TRBJ2-3, is SQTIHQWPATLVQPVGSPLSLECTVEGTSNPNLYWYRQAAGRGLQLLFYSVGIGQISSEVPQNLSASRPQDRQFILSSKKLLLSDSGFYLCAWTLPGLASTDTQYFGPGTRLTVL.

The V and J genes are TRBV5-4 and TRBJ1-5; 10 nucleotides match TRBD1. V trimming: 0 bases; J trimming: 5 bases; junction bases outside the gene matches: 8. CDR3 size: 17 residues. Looked up from germline, CDR1 is SGHNT and CDR2 is YYREEE (reference sequence). In nucleotides, the CDR3 is TGTGCCAGCAGCTTGGGGGGACAGGGGCGGGTCGATCAGCCCCAGCATTTT. As protein: CASSLGGQGRVDQPQHF.

The V and J genes are TRBV6-1 and TRBJ2-7, with TRBD2 as a possible D gene (6 bases). The CDR3 totals 13 residues. Trimming removed 4 bases from V and 4 bases from J, with 11 bases in between. The germline V gene has CDR1 MNHNS and CDR2 SASEGT. CDR3 region: CASSGSGFYEQYF. The CDR3 coding sequence is TGTGCCAGCAGTGGGAGCGGGTTTTACGAGCAGTACTTC.

This clone was seen only a few times. This rearrangement joins TRBV5-4 to TRBJ2-3; maybe TRBD2 (5 bases). This CDR3 has 14 amino acids. V was pared by 4 bases and J by 2 bases, with 11 bases between. Germline V gene sequence: CDR1 SGHNT, CDR2 YYREEE (reference sequence). The CDR3, as DNA: TGTGCCAGCAGCAACCGGACTGTCACAGATACGCAGTATTTT. Its protein product is CASSNRTVTDTQYF.

The rearrangement links TRBV5-1 to TRBJ2-1, with 12 bases matching TRBD2. This CDR3 has 15 residues. The V gene's germline CDR1 is SGHRS and CDR2 YFSETQ. V dropped 4 bases and J dropped 8; count of bases not matched to a gene: 7. CDR3 coding DNA: TGCGCCAGCAGCCCTCTAGCGGGAGGGCCCGATGAGCAGTTCTTC. Translating gives CASSPLAGGPDEQFF.

J is TRBJ2-1 and V is TRBV9, with TRBD2 identical over 11 bases. The trim removed 0 bases at V and 0 bases at J, leaving 5 bases unmatched. Germline CDR1 reads SGDLS; CDR2 reads YYNGEE. The CDR3 is 18 amino acids. The CDR3 nucleotides read TGTGCCAGCAGCGTAGTAGCGGGGGGGCCCAGCTCCTACAATGAGCAGTTCTTC. It yields the protein CASSVVAGGPSSYNEQFF. Full variable domain (outside the CDR3, taken from reference TRBV9 and TRBJ2-1): DSGVTQTPKHLITATGQRVTLRCSPRSGDLSVYWYQQSLDQGLQFLIQYYNGEERAKGNILERFSAQQFPDLHSELNLSSLELGDSALYFCASSVVAGGPSSYNEQFFGPGTRLTVL.

The CDR3 reads CASSQFTSGGTQVWQFF. For the CDR3, the DNA is TGCGCCAGCAGCCAATTTACTAGCGGGGGGACCCAAGTCTGGCAGTTCTTC. This chain joins TRBV4-1 and TRBJ2-1, with 12 positions matching TRBD2. The J segment lost 12 bases and the V segment lost 2 bases, leaving 14 bases of the junction unmatched. The CDR3 sequence is 17 residues long. CDR1 and CDR2 from the germline V gene are MGHRA and YSYEKL.

The chain's CDR3 is CATSRDMTSGYLEQFF. Written as DNA, the CDR3 is TGTGCCACCAGCAGAGATATGACTAGCGGATACCTTGAGCAGTTCTTC. The chain combines TRBV15 with TRBJ2-1; 9 bases map to TRBD2. Trimming at V came to 0 bases and at J to 9 bases, leaving 9 bases not matched to a gene. The CDR3 runs 16 residues. The V gene's germline CDR1 is LNHNV and CDR2 YYDKDF (reference sequence).

This rearrangement joins TRBV5-1 to TRBJ2-7; TRBD1 is a possible D gene (6 bases). This CDR3 region has 13 residues. The germline gives CDR1 SGHRS, CDR2 YFSETQ. The ends were cut back, 2 bases at V and 4 bases at J, with 10 bases in the middle. CDR3 in amino acids: CASSLRQDYEQYF. The CDR3 DNA is TGCGCCAGCAGCTTACGACAGGATTACGAGCAGTACTTC. Full variable domain (rest looked up from reference TRBV5-1 and TRBJ2-7): KAGVTQTPRYLIKTRGQQVTLSCSPISGHRSVSWYQQTPGQGLQFLFEYFSETQRNKGNFPGRFSGRQFSNSRSEMNVSTLELGDSALYLCASSLRQDYEQYFGPGTRLTVT.

V gene TRBV19 combines with J gene TRBJ1-1; 10 nucleotides match TRBD1. The CDR3 has 17 amino acids. The V and J ends lost 5 bases and 0 bases, in that order; junction bases with no gene match: 9. Germline values: CDR1 LNHDA, CDR2 SQIVND (reference sequence). CDR3 sequence: CASSPQTGGAMNTEAFF. The CDR3 DNA is TGTGCCAGTAGTCCTCAGACAGGGGGCGCGATGAACACTGAAGCTTTCTTT.

The chain joins TRBV27 to TRBJ2-1; 7 bases map to TRBD2. Germline V lookup: CDR1 MNHEY, CDR2 SMNVEV (reference sequence). There are 15 residues in the CDR3. The junction had 13 bases not matched to a gene; V was cut back by 6 bases and J by 8 bases. CDR3 region: CASRSGGRIGDEQFF. In nucleotides, the CDR3 is TGTGCCAGCAGATCCGGGGGGAGAATAGGCGATGAGCAGTTCTTC.

This clone was seen only once. This chain uses TRBV19 with TRBJ1-1, with a possible D match to TRBD1 (5 bases). CDR1 is LNHDA, CDR2 SQIVND, per germline (reference sequence). The CDR3 is 15 residues long. V was clipped by 3 bases and J by 0 bases, with 11 bases between them. The CDR3 protein is CASSMVSGMNTEAFF. The CDR3 DNA is TGTGCCAGTAGTATGGTGTCAGGGATGAACACTGAAGCTTTCTTT. The full variable domain, its missing parts supplied by reference TRBV19 and TRBJ1-1, is DGGITQSPKYLFRKEGQNVTLSCEQNLNHDAMYWYRQDPGQGLRLIYYSQIVNDFQKGDIAEGYSVSREKKESFPLTVTSAQKNPTAFYLCASSMVSGMNTEAFFGQGTRLTVV.

The rearrangement uses TRBV5-1 and TRBJ2-3, with D perhaps TRBD1 (5 bases). The ends were cut back, 5 bases at V and 2 bases at J, with 18 bases in the middle. The V gene's germline CDR1 is SGHRS and CDR2 YFSETQ. The CDR3 sequence is 16 residues long. CDR3 region: CASRSYSGSHTDTQYF. CDR3 DNA sequence: TGCGCCAGCAGATCATACTCAGGGTCGCACACAGATACGCAGTATTTT.

The CDR3 DNA follows: TGTGCCAGCAGTTACACCGGGGGACAGGGTGGTGAGACCCAGTACTTC. It yields the protein CASSYTGGQGGETQYF. The V gene is TRBV6-5, the J gene TRBJ2-5, with 9 nucleotides matching TRBD1. The CDR3 length is 16 residues. V lost 2 bases, J lost 5 bases, and 9 bases stayed unmatched. CDR1 is MNHEY, CDR2 SVGAGI, per germline.